A selection of T cell receptor beta chains follows, all from one sample in a study of response to subunit inactivated influenza vaccine. TCRdb re-called the RT-PCR reads with MiXCR, one entry per CDR3 protein. The repertoire has more than 450,000 distinct CDR3 sequences, 7.6% of them found once; the top ten carry 13%. The source material was PBMCs from blood, sampled less than 25 months after vaccination. These TCRs come from a man aged 50 to 69 who received an inactivated influenza vaccine. The CDR3 runs from the conserved cysteine through the conserved F or W. The D gene is left open where the match is weak. Clone sizes are given selectively: once, few, many, or a class where the clone is expanded.

abundance	d_gene	v_gene	j_gene	CDR3nt	CDR3aa
many	TRBD1	TRBV5-1	TRBJ2-5	TGCGCCAGCAGCACTGGGACAGGCGGAGAGACCCAGTACTTC	CASSTGTGGETQYF
.	.	TRBV23-1	TRBJ1-4	TGCGCCAGCAGGGGGACGCAGGATGAAAAACTGTTTTTT	CASRGTQDEKLFF
.	TRBD1	TRBV30	TRBJ1-1	TGTGCCTGGGGGAACCCGAGGACAGGCACTGAAGCTTTCTTT	CAWGNPRTGTEAFF
.	TRBD2	TRBV27	TRBJ2-1	TGTGCCAGCAGTTTGTGGCTAGCGGTCTACAATGAGCAGTTCTTC	CASSLWLAVYNEQFF
.	TRBD2	TRBV5-1	TRBJ2-1	TGCGCCAGCAGCGCCTCTTTCGGGGGGGGTTACAATGAGCAGTTCTTC	CASSASFGGGYNEQFF
many	.	TRBV11-2	TRBJ2-1	TGTGCCAGCAGCTTTCCTCGGACTACCCAAACCTACAATGAGCAGTTCTTC	CASSFPRTTQTYNEQFF
few	.	TRBV5-1	TRBJ2-1	TGCGCCAGCAGCCCCCCCCATGTTTACAATGAGCAGTTCTTC	CASSPPHVYNEQFF
.	.	TRBV4-1	TRBJ2-3	TGCGCCAGCAGCCAATCAGGCTTGAGAACAGATACGCAGTATTTT	CASSQSGLRTDTQYF
many	.	TRBV12-3/TRBV12-4	TRBJ1-4	TGTGCCAGCAGTTTGGGGGGCAGCGGTGAAAAACTGTTTTTT	CASSLGGSGEKLFF
many	TRBD1	TRBV29-1	TRBJ1-5	TGCAGCGTTAAGTCAGACAGGGGCATCGATCAGCCCCAGCATTTT	CSVKSDRGIDQPQHF
many	.	TRBV9	TRBJ2-2	TGTGCCAGCAGCGTAGGAGGGCCAAGCACCGGGGAGCTGTTTTTT	CASSVGGPSTGELFF
few	.	TRBV6-1	TRBJ2-7	TGTGCCAGCAGTGAACAGGCGTCCTACGAGCAGTACTTC	CASSEQASYEQYF
.	.	TRBV7-2	TRBJ2-1	TGTGCCAGCAGCTTAGTACCGCTCAGTGAGCAGTTCTTC	CASSLVPLSEQFF
many	TRBD1	TRBV10-2	TRBJ2-3	TGCGCCAGCAGTCGAGGGACAGGGGGCGGGGAGAGGACAGATACGCAGTATTTT	CASSRGTGGGERTDTQYF
.	.	TRBV27	TRBJ2-7	TGTGCCAGCAGTTACCGAGCGGGCGAGCAGTACTTC	CASSYRAGEQYF
few	.	TRBV5-1	TRBJ1-1	TGCGCCAGCAGCTCCTATAAGGGGAACACTGAAGCTTTCTTT	CASSSYKGNTEAFF
.	.	TRBV20-1	TRBJ1-5	TGCAGTGCTTCACATCCGGACGGTTATAGCAATCAGCCCCAGCATTTT	CSASHPDGYSNQPQHF
.	.	TRBV7-9	TRBJ2-7	TGTGCCAGCAGGTCCGGGCCCCAGCAGTCCTACGAGCAGTACTTC	CASRSGPQQSYEQYF
many	TRBD1	TRBV6-5	TRBJ1-2	TGTGCCAGCAGTTTGGACAGGGACCTTATGTATGGCTACACCTTC	CASSLDRDLMYGYTF
.	.	TRBV15	TRBJ2-5	TGTGCCACCAGCAGAGATGGCCAAAGAGAGACCCAGTACTTC	CATSRDGQRETQYF
.	TRBD1	TRBV19	TRBJ2-7	TGTGCCAGTAGTATCGGACAGGGACACGAGCAGTACTTC	CASSIGQGHEQYF
few	.	TRBV12-3/TRBV12-4	TRBJ2-7	TGTGCCAGCAGTAGTGTCATCGACGAGCAGTACTTC	CASSSVIDEQYF
many	TRBD2	TRBV27	TRBJ2-5	TGTGCCAGCAGTCCTCTGGGACTAGCGGGAGGGCAAGAGACCCAGTACTTC	CASSPLGLAGGQETQYF
.	.	TRBV20-1	TRBJ2-7	TGCAGTGCTCCAGGGCCTCTCCTATACGAGCAGTACTTC	CSAPGPLLYEQYF
few	.	TRBV7-9	TRBJ1-1	TGTGCCAGCAGCCCCATAGAGGGCGGACAGTCGGACACTGAAGCTTTCTTT	CASSPIEGGQSDTEAFF
.	.	TRBV20-1	TRBJ1-2	TGCAGTGCTACCATTAACTATGGCTACACCTTC	CSATINYGYTF
few	.	TRBV6-5	TRBJ1-2	TGTGCCAGCAGTTACGTCGTGGACGGGGGAGACTATGGCTACACCTTC	CASSYVVDGGDYGYTF
.	.	TRBV19	TRBJ2-6	TGTGCCAGTAGTCTTCCTGCCCTGATCTCTGGGGCCAACGTCCTGACTTTC	CASSLPALISGANVLTF
many	TRBD1	TRBV4-3	TRBJ2-3	TGCGCCAGCAGCCGCTCAACAGGGGCCCCCACAGATACGCAGTATTTT	CASSRSTGAPTDTQYF
many	TRBD2	TRBV12-3/TRBV12-4	TRBJ2-1	TGTGCCAGCAGTTTAATAATAGCGGGAATAGGTGAGCAGTTCTTC	CASSLIIAGIGEQFF
.	.	TRBV20-1	TRBJ1-1	TGCAGTGCCATGTCGGACAGGAACACTGAAGCTTTCTTT	CSAMSDRNTEAFF
many	.	TRBV4-2	TRBJ2-1	TGTGCCAGCAGCCCCGCCGGAGATGAGCAGTTCTTC	CASSPAGDEQFF
few	.	TRBV5-1	TRBJ2-3	TGCGCCAGCAGCTTGGCCCACGGCAGAACTAGCACAGATACGCAGTATTTT	CASSLAHGRTSTDTQYF
many	TRBD1	TRBV10-3	TRBJ2-2	TGTGCCATCAGTGAAGGGACAGAGAACACCGGGGAGCTGTTTTTT	CAISEGTENTGELFF
.	.	TRBV20-1	TRBJ2-7	TGCAGTGCTAGAGATCAGAGGGGGTTGGTGTTGTCCACCTACGAGCAGTACTTC	CSARDQRGLVLSTYEQYF
few	.	TRBV4-2	TRBJ2-3	TGTGCCAGCAGCCAAAAGGTGTCCGTCTTCGCAGATACGCAGTATTTT	CASSQKVSVFADTQYF
.	TRBD2	TRBV15	TRBJ2-1	TGTGCCACCAGCAGGTCCCTAGCGGCAAGCTACAATGAGCAGTTCTTC	CATSRSLAASYNEQFF
.	.	TRBV7-9	TRBJ2-1	TGTGCCAGCAGCTTAGAGACACGGGTGCAGTTCTTC	CASSLETRVQFF
few	TRBD1	TRBV7-9	TRBJ1-6	TGTGCCAGCAGCATCAGTTCCGGGACAGGGGCTTACACCCTCCACTTT	CASSISSGTGAYTLHF
.	TRBD2	TRBV7-9	TRBJ2-7	TGTGCCAGCAGCTTAGACTGGGCTAGCGGGTACGAGCAGTACTTC	CASSLDWASGYEQYF
.	.	TRBV7-6	TRBJ1-6	TGTGCCAGCAGCTTAGCGCAGGGGCGGCGGAATTCACCCCTCCATTTT	CASSLAQGRRNSPLHF
.	.	TRBV20-1	TRBJ2-5	TGCAGTGCTAGAGATTTTCGGGGGACGAGGGAGACCCAGTACTTC	CSARDFRGTRETQYF
few	TRBD1	TRBV20-1	TRBJ1-2	TGCAGTGCCTCCGGGACAGGGGGTGACTATGGCTACACCTTC	CSASGTGGDYGYTF
few	.	TRBV28	TRBJ2-5	TGTGCCAGCAGCCCCTTGTGGGAGACCCAGTACTTC	CASSPLWETQYF
few	TRBD1	TRBV5-1	TRBJ1-2	TGCGCCAGCAGCCCTGGACAGGGGCTTTTAAACTATGGCTACACCTTC	CASSPGQGLLNYGYTF
few	TRBD1	TRBV20-1	TRBJ2-5	TGCAGTGCTAGTTCGGGACAGATCATACAAGAGACCCAGTACTTC	CSASSGQIIQETQYF
many	.	TRBV29-1	TRBJ2-3	TGCAGCGCGGCGCCCGCGGATACGCAGTATTTT	CSAAPADTQYF
many	.	TRBV15	TRBJ1-1	TGTGCCACCAGCAGAGGATCGCTAGGTGAAAACACTGAAGCTTTCTTT	CATSRGSLGENTEAFF
many	.	TRBV12-3/TRBV12-4	TRBJ2-7	TGTGCCAGCAGTTTATCGGGCAGGGCTTACGAGCAGTACTTC	CASSLSGRAYEQYF
few	TRBD1	TRBV27	TRBJ1-6	TGTGCCAGCAGCTCGACAGGGGCACACTCACCCCTCCACTTT	CASSSTGAHSPLHF